This T cell receptor beta chain was obtained from a study of cytomegalovirus exposure and HLA in healthy donors. Study observations and caveats: Associated with cytomegalovirus, according to the listing, were 150 to 200 TCR beta chains. Reportedly, cytomegalovirus status was diagnosed with high sensitivity and specificity. Later analysis associated a missense DCLRE1C variant with TCR beta V- and J-gene trimming.

As concerns this clone: No antigen is known for it.

PCR was performed using 60 Vbeta and 13 Jbeta primers. Only in-frame clones appear in the TCRdb table, and some are missing; sequencing was by immunoSEQ multiplex PCR. The table shows approximately 190,000 clones, with over 70% occurring only once. What was sequenced was PBMCs. This sequence was found in a man aged 45-60 years in good health and CMV-seronegative.

The CDR3 nucleotides read TGTGCCAGCAGTGAAGGGGCGAAACAGCCCCAGCATTTT. Translating gives CASSEGAKQPQHF. The chain links TRBV2 to TRBJ1-5; D not resolved. Per germline, CDR1 SNHLY and CDR2 FYNNEI. This CDR3 is built from 13 residues. Trimming pared 1 base from V and 7 bases from J, leaving 8 bases between.